This TCR beta chain was identified in a study of T-cell memory formation after mild COVID-19. A note on this clonotype: Its antigen remains unidentified.

MiXCR, applied by TCRdb to the 5' RACE reads, yields one record per CDR3 protein. The sample lists about 180,000 distinct CDR3 sequences; around a sixth were seen once. The ends were cut back, 2 bases at V and 1 base at J, with 13 bases in the middle. Germline V gives CDR1 SNHLY, CDR2 FYNNEI. The CDR3 contains 16 residues. General study findings and limits: Clones that contracted clustered mainly in CM and EM if CD4+ and in EMRA if CD8+. Unconfirmed was the SARS-CoV-2 specificity of second-wave clones that peaked on day 37. Clones contracting across day 15 to 85 had a balanced CD4/CD8 profile; later expanding clones leaned CD4+. Certain responding clones were present in pre-infection memory, suggesting participation of cross-reactive memory.

The sample taken for sequencing was PBMCs or a T cell subset sorted from them (not recorded which). The gene calls are TRBV2 and TRBJ2-3; D is perhaps TRBD1 or TRBD2 (5 bases each). The clonotype comes from a young man who had mild COVID-19 (a few samples of this study predate the infection). Cell type and time point are not known. CDR3 bases: TGTGCCAGCAGTGAATATCCGGGGACGGGCACAGATACGCAGTATTTT. Its translation: CASSEYPGTGTDTQYF.